A single sample gave rise to the 10 T cell receptor beta chains below, sequenced in a study of T cell responses to AZD1222 COVID-19 vaccine. The data were produced by immunoSEQ multiplex PCR, yet TCRdb's version contains in-frame clones alone and is incomplete. The sample has 120,000 or so clones, 70% to 90% seen once. Material: peripheral blood, obtained 28 days after the second AZD1222 dose. These receptors all come from an adult who received the AZD1222 COVID-19 vaccine.

V and J are TRBV5-1 and TRBJ2-5, with 8 bases aligning to TRBD1. This CDR3 spans 14 amino acids. J was trimmed by 9 bases and V by 0 bases; bases with no gene match: 7. Per the germline V gene, CDR1 is SGHRS and CDR2 is YFSETQ. CDR3: CASSLVQGAGAQYF. The CDR3 coding sequence is TGCGCCAGCAGCTTGGTTCAGGGGGCCGGAGCCCAGTACTTC.

A note on this clone: One junction end does not reproduce the germline sequence, and a read error may be involved. Other DNA sequences in the same sample also yield this CDR3. J is TRBJ2-1 and V is TRBV24-1; TRBD1 or TRBD2 may be the D gene (5 bases each). The CDR3 sequence is 16 residues long. From germline, CDR1 is KGHDR and CDR2 SFDVKD. CDR3 bases: TGTGCCACCAGTGATTCGGACTGGGGCTCCTACAATGAGCAATTCTTC. This gives the protein CATSDSDWGSYNEQFF.

The chain employs TRBV5-8 and TRBJ1-5; 7 nucleotides line up with TRBD1. CDR1 is SGHTS and CDR2 is YDEGEE in the germline V gene. V lost 6 bases, J lost 6 bases, and 12 bases stayed unmatched. This CDR3 has 15 amino acids. CDR3 nucleotide sequence: TGTGCCAGCACCTCGGAGGAGGGGGCGCTTCAGCCCCAGCATTTT. Protein: CASTSEEGALQPQHF.

The chain links TRBV11-2 to TRBJ2-1, with TRBD2 matching 7 bases. The germline V gene has CDR1 SGHAT and CDR2 FQNNGV. The J segment lost 9 bases and the V segment lost 0 bases, leaving 8 bases of the junction unmatched. The CDR3 is 15 amino acids. This chain's CDR3 is CASSLDPAGSSEQFF. The CDR3 nucleotides are TGTGCCAGCAGCTTAGATCCAGCGGGATCGAGTGAGCAGTTCTTC.

This chain links TRBV10-3 with TRBJ1-1; 8 bases line up with TRBD1. V was clipped by 6 bases and J by 3 bases; unmatched bases: 12. Germline-derived CDR1 and CDR2 are ENHRY and SYGVKD. The CDR3 contains 16 residues. In DNA, the CDR3 is TGTGCCATCAGCAAGACAGGGGCTAGGGTTGACACTGAAGCTTTCTTT. This translates into CAISKTGARVDTEAFF.

V gene TRBV12-3 or TRBV12-4 combines with J gene TRBJ2-4; tentatively, D is TRBD2 (7 bases). V gave up 3 bases and J gave up 15 bases, with 18 bases separating them. There are 13 residues in the CDR3. The CDR3: CASSLGGPGRAYF. The DNA of the CDR3 is TGTGCCAGCAGTTTGGGGGGGCCGGGACGTGCGTACTTC.

V usage is TRBV11-3 and J usage is TRBJ2-3, with D perhaps TRBD2 (5 bases). The CDR3 length is 15 residues. Trimming took 2 bases from V and 0 from J, leaving 9 bases between them. The V gene's germline CDR1 is SGHNT and CDR2 YENEEA. The CDR3: CASSLSGPSTDTQYF. In DNA form, the CDR3 reads TGTGCCAGCAGCTTAAGCGGTCCTAGCACAGATACGCAGTATTTT.

The CDR3 is CSVGLGNTEAFF. As DNA, the CDR3 is TGCAGCGTTGGGTTGGGGAACACTGAAGCTTTCTTT. The rearrangement joins TRBV29-1 to TRBJ1-1, with D hard to call. The CDR3 consists of 12 residues. In germline, CDR1 is SQVTM, CDR2 ANQGSEA. V shed 4 bases and J shed 1 base, with 7 bases lying between them.

The rearrangement joins TRBV6-1 to TRBJ2-7, with D unresolved. CDR1 and CDR2 from the germline V gene are MNHNS and SASEGT. CDR3 length: 13 amino acids. Trimming pared 2 bases from V and 3 bases from J, leaving 8 bases between. The DNA of the CDR3 is TGTGCCAGCAGTGAAATAAGGGTCTACGAGCAGTACTTC. Protein: CASSEIRVYEQYF.

This rearrangement joins TRBV2 to TRBJ2-2; D perhaps matches TRBD2 (7 bases). Trimming removed 6 bases from V and 6 bases from J, with 17 bases in between. This CDR3 contains 15 residues. Germline-derived CDR1 and CDR2 are SNHLY and FYNNEI. The CDR3 loop is CASRGALGGAGELFF. The CDR3 region has the DNA TGTGCCAGCAGGGGAGCATTAGGGGGGGCCGGGGAGCTGTTTTTT.